This T cell receptor beta chain was obtained from a study of blood T cell repertoires in COVID-19. Study overall: Some COVID-19 samples were acute and others convalescent; all came from the United States, Italy and Spain. The cDNA or gDNA used as material had been derived from T cells, B-cell-depleted T cells, or PBMCs.

Germline lookup yields CDR1 LGHNA and CDR2 YNFKEQ. This CDR3 comprises 16 residues. J was trimmed by 1 base and V by 3 bases; bases with no gene match: 5. Measured with immunoSEQ multiplex PCR; TCRdb has only the in-frame clones, and not every one. This sample has 450,000 to 600,000 clones, with roughly 87% found just once. Assignments of participants to cohorts depended upon their own reported clinical history. Cohort 3 recovered donors had two negative PCRs, clearance, or symptom resolution. This clone has just one count. The origin of this receptor is a woman under 30 who had recovered from COVID-19. V usage is TRBV4-2 and J usage is TRBJ2-5, with 10 nucleotides matching TRBD2. The sequenced sample consisted of PBMCs or T cells enriched from blood (not recorded which). The CDR3 DNA is TGTGCCAGCAGCCAGGAACTAGCGGGGTTCCAAGAGACCCAGTACTTC. Its protein product is CASSQELAGFQETQYF.